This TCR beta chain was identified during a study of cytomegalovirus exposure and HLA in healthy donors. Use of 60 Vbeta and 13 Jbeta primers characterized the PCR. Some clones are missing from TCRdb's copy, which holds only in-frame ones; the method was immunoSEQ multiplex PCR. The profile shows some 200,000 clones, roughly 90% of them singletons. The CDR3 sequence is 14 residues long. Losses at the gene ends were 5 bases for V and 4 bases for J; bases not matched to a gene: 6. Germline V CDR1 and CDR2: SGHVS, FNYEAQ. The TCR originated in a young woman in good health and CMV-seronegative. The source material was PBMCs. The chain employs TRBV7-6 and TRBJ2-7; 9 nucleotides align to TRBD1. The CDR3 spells CASSPGQGLYEQYF. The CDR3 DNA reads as TGTGCCAGCAGCCCGGGACAGGGTCTGTACGAGCAGTACTTC.